The sample holds many counts of the clone carrying this TCR beta chain. Its cognate antigen is unknown. The read ends 3 residues early relative to the CDR3; the germline J gene fills the gap. Germline CDR1 reads SEHNR; CDR2 reads FQNEAQ (reference sequence). CDR3 length: 15 amino acids. V trimming: 3 bases; J trimming: 1 base; junction bases outside the gene matches: 5. The sample is drawn from a study of T cell clonality in common variable immunodeficiency. Equal genomic DNA amounts from CVID and control samples were sequenced. Method: immunoSEQ multiplex PCR; TCRdb's copy keeps in-frame clones and lacks some. The data show about 32,000 clones, with none appearing a single time. Notes on the study in general: Shared TCRbeta clones were fewer between CVID subjects than controls. In common variable immunodeficiency, TCR beta chains reportedly carried fewer deletions and N-nucleotide insertions.

Most patients and controls had Caucasian heritage. The TCR sequence derives from a person aged 18 to 75 in good health. Sequencing was performed on peripheral blood mononuclear cells. The chain combines TRBV7-9 with TRBJ2-5, with TRBD1 matching 7 bases. The DNA read from the CDR3 is TGTGCCAGCAGCTTGTTGTCAGGGGGCCAAGAGACC. Its protein product is CASSLLSGGQET. The CDR3 as a whole reads CASSLLSGGQETQYF.